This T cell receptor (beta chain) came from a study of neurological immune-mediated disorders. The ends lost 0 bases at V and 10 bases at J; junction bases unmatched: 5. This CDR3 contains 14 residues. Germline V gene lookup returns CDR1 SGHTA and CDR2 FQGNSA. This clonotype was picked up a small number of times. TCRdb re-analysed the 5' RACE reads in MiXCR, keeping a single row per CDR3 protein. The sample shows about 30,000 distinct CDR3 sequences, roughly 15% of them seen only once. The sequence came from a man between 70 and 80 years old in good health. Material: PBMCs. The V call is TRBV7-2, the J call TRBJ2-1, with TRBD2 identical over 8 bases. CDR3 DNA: TGTGCCAGCAGCTTAGCGATCGAGCGGGGGGAGCAGTTCTTC. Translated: CASSLAIERGEQFF.